The T cell receptor beta chain under discussion was sequenced for a study of blood T cell repertoires in COVID-19 (dated by TCRdb to 2018 to 2020). For the wider study: Samples from collaborators originated in the United States, Italy and Spain and spanned both the acute and convalescent phases of COVID-19. The prospective study material was composed of cDNA or gDNA derived from T cells, B-cell-depleted T cells, or PBMCs. The dataset comprised deeply sampled blood TCRbeta repertoires from subjects exposed to, actively infected with, or recovered from COVID-19. A freely available public database, intended as a resource for researchers studying the immune response to SARS-CoV-2, is where the repertoires were released. Samples came from the ongoing ImmuneRACE study (first 160 participants) plus 1,254 subjects from 6 global collaborators. A de-identified subject ID, COVID-19 status, age in years and sex were almost always included in the sample metadata. HLA class I and class II types, where available, came from metadata supplied by the sample provider rather than from assay-based typing.

The immunoSEQ Assay, a bias-controlled multiplex PCR, was used to amplify TCRbeta CDR3 regions from genomic DNA. In the source study's methods: Nucleated cell counts per sample were estimated from amplification of reference gene primers within the assay. To quantify the absolute abundance of each unique TCRbeta CDR3 rearrangement, sequence reads were collapsed and filtered. For each sample, productive Simpson clonality was calculated as the square root of Simpson's diversity index over productive rearrangements. TCRdb holds this immuneACCESS table with in-frame rearrangements only. Some clones are missing; in checked studies, unresolved V genes explain under half, and the rest has no known cause. For V, J and clone size, that table is used; D and trimming come from the DNA. The sample table contains some 190,000 clones; only one count was recorded for 80% of them. The ten biggest clones cover 6% to 8.5% of the sample.

Summary of the overall study and its limitations: The amount of clinical and demographic metadata varied by source and participant and was provided uncurated.

Notes on this clone: Its antigen is unknown. The input lacks base qualities; no much larger clone sits a single base away.

Each collaborating institution followed its own protocols to collect whole blood in K2EDTA tubes. For TCRbeta analysis, collaborator samples were shipped as frozen whole blood, as isolated PBMCs, or as DNA extracted from either sample type. Counted from cysteine to phenylalanine, this CDR3 has 15 amino acids. Only CDR3 DNA is held: 45 bases, read in frame from base 1. CDR1 SGDLS and CDR2 YYNGEE were looked up in the germline V gene. Trimmed from V: 0 bases; trimmed from J: 9 bases; junction bases lacking a gene match: 9. The source material was peripheral blood. The rearrangement joined TRBV9 to TRBJ2-1; 7 bases in between match TRBD2. The sequence was obtained from a man in his fifties or sixties with acute or convalescent COVID-19. The CDR3 is CASSVASGVVVEQFF. Read as DNA, the sequence is TGTGCCAGCAGCGTAGCAAGCGGGGTCGTAGTTGAGCAGTTCTTC. Outside the CDR3, residues come from the reference TRBV9 and TRBJ2-1 proteins, so the full variable domain is: DSGVTQTPKHLITATGQRVTLRCSPRSGDLSVYWYQQSLDQGLQFLIQYYNGEERAKGNILERFSAQQFPDLHSELNLSSLELGDSALYFCASSVASGVVVEQFFGPGTRLTVL.